This T cell receptor (beta chain) is drawn from a study of cytomegalovirus exposure and HLA in healthy donors. In the case of this clone: Antigen: not known.

The V gene lost 7 bases and the J gene lost 5 bases, with 17 bases spanning the gap. This CDR3 region has 14 residues. CDR1 is LNHDA, CDR2 SQIVND, per germline (reference sequence). The table came from immunoSEQ multiplex PCR; TCRdb's copy has only in-frame clones and leaves some out. The sample consists of more than 120,000 clones, about 87% of them appearing once. General study findings and limits: Reports showed the classifier diagnosing cytomegalovirus status with high specificity and sensitivity.

The receptor was isolated from a man aged 18 to 30 in good health and CMV-seropositive. The specimen was PBMCs. The gene calls are TRBV19 and TRBJ1-1; maybe TRBD1 (5 bases). CDR3 sequence reads: CASTGTTGETEAFF. The CDR3 coding sequence is TGTGCCAGTACGGGGACCACGGGGGAAACTGAAGCTTTCTTT.